The clone carrying this T cell receptor beta chain was found once. As yet, its antigen is unknown. This specimen belongs to a study of cytomegalovirus exposure and HLA in healthy donors. The donors were part of the approximately 120-subject validation cohort, which stood apart from the roughly 700-subject first cohort. Study-wide results and caveats: Generally TCR sequences proved uncommon, though certain public TCRs appeared in numerous donors. Reportedly, diagnosis of cytomegalovirus status by the classifier showed high specificity and sensitivity.

The method was immunoSEQ multiplex PCR; TCRdb's version includes in-frame clones alone and lacks a portion of them. The sample yields fewer than 250,000 clones, around 90% seen once. The CDR3 has 16 amino acids. Unmatched junction bases numbered 12, after V lost 4 bases and J lost 5 bases. The germline V gene has CDR1 SGDLS and CDR2 YYNGEE. The clonotype originates from a woman aged 18-29 years in good health and CMV-seropositive. Sequencing input: PBMCs. This rearrangement joins TRBV9 to TRBJ2-7; 10 bases align to TRBD1. CDR3 sequence reads: CASSLTGDRGTHEQYF. The CDR3 region has the DNA TGTGCCAGCAGCCTTACCGGGGACAGGGGTACCCACGAGCAGTACTTC.